The present TCR beta chain was sequenced within a study of blood T cell repertoires in COVID-19. Individuals drawn from 24 US areas were about 18 to 95 years old. How the authors handled the data: Amplification from reference gene primers served as the basis for estimated nucleated cell counts. Sequencing used immunoSEQ multiplex PCR; TCRdb keeps in-frame clones, though not all of them. D and trimming come from the DNA, and the V and J calls and clone size come from that table. The sample includes around 290,000 clones, approximately 90% of them seen just once. J was trimmed by 2 bases and V by 4 bases; bases with no gene match: 3. Germline V gene lookup returns CDR1 SGHTA and CDR2 FQGTGA. There are 14 residues in the CDR3.

Sequenced material: PBMCs or T cells enriched from blood (not recorded which). This clonotype originated in a woman aged 25-40 years who had recovered from COVID-19. The genes are TRBV7-3 and TRBJ2-7; the match to TRBD2 covers 9 bases. The CDR3 sequence: CASSSSGGPYEQYF. CDR3 nucleotide sequence: TGTGCCAGCAGCTCGAGCGGGGGGCCCTACGAGCAGTACTTC.